The clone carrying this T cell receptor beta chain was detected ten times or more. Its specificity is unknown. It was with a sample-barcoded 5' primer and a J-beta primer mix that a second PCR of roughly 6 to 12 cycles was run. One entry per CDR3 protein results from TCRdb running MiXCR on the 5' RACE reads. The sample consists of approximately 800,000 distinct CDR3 sequences, more than 55% of them appearing once. These data are taken from a study of blood T cells in healthy people across ages. Points from the study as a whole: Changes in expanded clonotypes were possibly confounded, as the CMV status of donors was unknown.

V gave up 5 bases and J gave up 7 bases, with 17 bases separating them. This CDR3 is 14 amino acids long. CDR1 is SGHTA, CDR2 FQGNSA, per germline. This TCR was sampled from a man aged 40-50 years in good health. The rearrangement links TRBV7-2 to TRBJ2-5; the D gene is possibly TRBD1 (6 bases). Material: blood. In DNA form, the CDR3 reads TGTGCCAGCAGCACTTTAGGGGGAGACGGGACCCAGTACTTC. Residues: CASSTLGGDGTQYF.